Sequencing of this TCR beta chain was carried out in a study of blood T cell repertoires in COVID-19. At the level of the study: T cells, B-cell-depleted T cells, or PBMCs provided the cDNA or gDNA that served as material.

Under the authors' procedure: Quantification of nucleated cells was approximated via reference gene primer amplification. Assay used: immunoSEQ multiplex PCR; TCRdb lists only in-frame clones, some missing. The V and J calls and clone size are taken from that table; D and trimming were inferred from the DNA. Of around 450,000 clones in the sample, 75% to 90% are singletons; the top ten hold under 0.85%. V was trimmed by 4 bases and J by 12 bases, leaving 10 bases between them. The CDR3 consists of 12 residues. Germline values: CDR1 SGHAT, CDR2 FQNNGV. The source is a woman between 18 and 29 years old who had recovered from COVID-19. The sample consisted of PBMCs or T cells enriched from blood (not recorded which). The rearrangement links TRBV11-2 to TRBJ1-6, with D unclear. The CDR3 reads CASSYDREPLHF. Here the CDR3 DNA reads TGTGCCAGCAGCTACGACCGGGAACCCCTCCACTTT.